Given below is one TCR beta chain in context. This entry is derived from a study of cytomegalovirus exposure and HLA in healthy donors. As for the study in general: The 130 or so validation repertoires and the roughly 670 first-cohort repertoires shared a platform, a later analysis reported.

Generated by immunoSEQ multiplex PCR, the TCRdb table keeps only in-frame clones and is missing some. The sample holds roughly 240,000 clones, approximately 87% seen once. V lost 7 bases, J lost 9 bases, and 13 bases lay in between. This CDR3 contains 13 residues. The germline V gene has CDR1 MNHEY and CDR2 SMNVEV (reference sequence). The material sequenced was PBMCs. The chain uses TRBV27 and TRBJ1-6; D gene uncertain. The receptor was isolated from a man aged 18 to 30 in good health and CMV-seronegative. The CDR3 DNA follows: TGTGCCAGCAAGTTGGAAGGCGGTTCACCCCTCCACTTT. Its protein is CASKLEGGSPLHF.